Sequencing of this T cell receptor beta chain was carried out in a study of blood T cells in healthy people across ages. Study findings and constraints: Shifts in expanded clonotypes may have been confounded by donor CMV status, which was unknown.

Trimming removed 0 bases from V and 0 bases from J, with 5 bases in between. CDR3 length equals 14 residues. The V gene's germline CDR1 is MGHRA and CDR2 YSYEKL. A note on this clonotype: As yet, its antigen is unknown.

PCR was performed a second time for about 7 to 11 cycles using a sample-barcoded 5' primer and a J-beta primer mix. TCRdb processed the 5' RACE reads anew with MiXCR; each CDR3 protein has one entry. This repertoire shows some 1,000,000 distinct CDR3 sequences, almost 25% found once; its top ten account for 0.75%. These same records also appear under a second study, on T cells of mothers and their children.

The receptor was derived from a girl aged 2 to 10 in good health. Input material: blood. This chain uses TRBV4-1 with TRBJ1-2; D is uncertain. CDR3 residues: CASSQDSTNYGYTF. The CDR3 DNA reads as TGCGCCAGCAGCCAAGACAGCACTAACTATGGCTACACCTTC.